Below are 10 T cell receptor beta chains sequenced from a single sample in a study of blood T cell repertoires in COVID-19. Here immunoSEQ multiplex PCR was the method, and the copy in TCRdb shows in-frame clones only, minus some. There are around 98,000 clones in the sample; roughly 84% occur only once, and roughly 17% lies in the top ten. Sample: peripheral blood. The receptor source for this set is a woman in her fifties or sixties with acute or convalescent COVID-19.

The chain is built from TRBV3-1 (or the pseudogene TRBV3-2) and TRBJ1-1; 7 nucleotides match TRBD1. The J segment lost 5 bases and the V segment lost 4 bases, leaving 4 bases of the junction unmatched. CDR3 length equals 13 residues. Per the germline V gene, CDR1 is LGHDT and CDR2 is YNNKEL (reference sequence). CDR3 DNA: TGTGCCAGCAGCCGAGGGGGCGGGACTGAAGCTTTCTTT. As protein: CASSRGGGTEAFF.

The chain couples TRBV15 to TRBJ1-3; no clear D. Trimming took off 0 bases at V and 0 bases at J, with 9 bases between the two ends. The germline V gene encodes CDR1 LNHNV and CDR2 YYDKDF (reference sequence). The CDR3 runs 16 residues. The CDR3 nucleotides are TGTGCCACCAGCAGAGAGCTGGAGACCTCTGGAAACACCATATATTTT. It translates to CATSRELETSGNTIYF.

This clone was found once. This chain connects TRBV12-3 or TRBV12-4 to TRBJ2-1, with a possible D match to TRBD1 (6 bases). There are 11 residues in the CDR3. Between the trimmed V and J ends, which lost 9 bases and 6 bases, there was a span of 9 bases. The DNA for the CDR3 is TGTGCCAGTCAACAGGGCAATGAGCAGTTCTTC. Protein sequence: CASQQGNEQFF.

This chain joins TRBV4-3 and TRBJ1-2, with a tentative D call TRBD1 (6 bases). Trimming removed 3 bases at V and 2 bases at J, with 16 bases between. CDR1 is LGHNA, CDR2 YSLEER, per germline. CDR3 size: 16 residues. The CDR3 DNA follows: TGCGCCAGCAGCCACCAAGCGGGGCAGGGGAACTATGGCTACACCTTC. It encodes CASSHQAGQGNYGYTF.

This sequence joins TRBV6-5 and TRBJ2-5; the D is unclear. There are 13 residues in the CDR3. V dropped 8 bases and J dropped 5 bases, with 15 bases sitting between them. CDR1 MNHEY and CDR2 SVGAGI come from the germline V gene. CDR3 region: CASLSIPEETQYF. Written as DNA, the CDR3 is TGTGCCAGCCTCTCAATCCCCGAGGAGACCCAGTACTTC.

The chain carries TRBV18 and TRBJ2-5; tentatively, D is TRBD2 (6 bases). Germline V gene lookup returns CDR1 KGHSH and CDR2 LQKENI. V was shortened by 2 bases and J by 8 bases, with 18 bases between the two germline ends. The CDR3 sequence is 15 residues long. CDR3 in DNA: TGTGCCAGCTCACCATTGGACCCCCCGGGAGAAACCCAGTACTTC. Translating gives CASSPLDPPGETQYF.

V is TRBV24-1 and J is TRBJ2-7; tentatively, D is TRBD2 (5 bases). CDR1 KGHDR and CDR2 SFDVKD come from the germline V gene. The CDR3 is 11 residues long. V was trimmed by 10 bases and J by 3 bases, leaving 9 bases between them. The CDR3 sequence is CATSEGYEQYF. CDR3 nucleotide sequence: TGTGCCACAAGCGAGGGCTACGAGCAGTACTTC.

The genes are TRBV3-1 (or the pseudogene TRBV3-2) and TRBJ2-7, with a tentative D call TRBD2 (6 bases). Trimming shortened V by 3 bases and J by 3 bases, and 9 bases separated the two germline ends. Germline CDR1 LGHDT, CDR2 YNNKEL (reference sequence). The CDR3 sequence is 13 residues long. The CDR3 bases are TGTGCCAGCAGCCAGGGGGGAGACTACGAGCAGTACTTC. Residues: CASSQGGDYEQYF.

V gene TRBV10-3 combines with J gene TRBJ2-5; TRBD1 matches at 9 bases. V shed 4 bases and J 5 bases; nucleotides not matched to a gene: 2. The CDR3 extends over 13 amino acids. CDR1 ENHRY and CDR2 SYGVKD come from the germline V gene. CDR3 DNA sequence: TGTGCCATCAGTGTAGGACAGGGGGAGACCCAGTACTTC. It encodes CAISVGQGETQYF.

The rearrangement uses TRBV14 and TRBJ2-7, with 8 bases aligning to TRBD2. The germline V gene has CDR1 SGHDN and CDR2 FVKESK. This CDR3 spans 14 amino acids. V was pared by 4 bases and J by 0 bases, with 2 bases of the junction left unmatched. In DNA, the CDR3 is TGTGCCAGCAGCCGAGCGGGGGTCTCCTACGAGCAGTACTTC. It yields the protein CASSRAGVSYEQYF. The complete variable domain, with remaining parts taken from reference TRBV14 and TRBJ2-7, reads EAGVTQFPSHSVIEKGQTVTLRCDPISGHDNLYWYRRVMGKEIKFLLHFVKESKQDESGMPNNRFLAERTGGTYSTLKVQPAELEDSGVYFCASSRAGVSYEQYFGPGTRLTVT.